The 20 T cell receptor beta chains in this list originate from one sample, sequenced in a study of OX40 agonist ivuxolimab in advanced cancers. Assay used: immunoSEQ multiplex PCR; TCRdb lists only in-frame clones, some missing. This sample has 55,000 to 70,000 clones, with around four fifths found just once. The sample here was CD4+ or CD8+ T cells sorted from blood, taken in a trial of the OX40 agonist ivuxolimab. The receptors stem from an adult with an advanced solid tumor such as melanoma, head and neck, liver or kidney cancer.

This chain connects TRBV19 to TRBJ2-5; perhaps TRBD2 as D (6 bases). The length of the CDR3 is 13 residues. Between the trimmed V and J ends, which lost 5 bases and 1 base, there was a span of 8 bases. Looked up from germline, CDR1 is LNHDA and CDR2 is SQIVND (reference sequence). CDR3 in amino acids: CASSPGLQETQYF. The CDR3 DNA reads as TGTGCCAGTAGTCCGGGACTCCAAGAGACCCAGTACTTC.

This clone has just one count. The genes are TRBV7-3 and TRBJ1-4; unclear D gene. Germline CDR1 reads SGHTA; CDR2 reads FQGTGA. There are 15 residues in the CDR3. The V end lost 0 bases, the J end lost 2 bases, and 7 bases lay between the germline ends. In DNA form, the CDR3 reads TGTGCCAGCAGCTTAACGGCCGGTACTAATGAAAAACTGTTTTTT. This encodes CASSLTAGTNEKLFF. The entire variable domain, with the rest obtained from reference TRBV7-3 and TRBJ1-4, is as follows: GAGVSQTPSNKVTEKGKYVELRCDPISGHTALYWYRQSLGQGPEFLIYFQGTGAADDSGLPNDRFFAVRPEGSVSTLKIQRTERGDSAVYLCASSLTAGTNEKLFFGSGTQLSVL.

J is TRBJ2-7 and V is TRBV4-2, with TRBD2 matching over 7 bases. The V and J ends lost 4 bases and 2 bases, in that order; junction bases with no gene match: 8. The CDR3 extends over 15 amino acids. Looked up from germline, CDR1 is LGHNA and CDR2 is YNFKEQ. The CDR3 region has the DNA TGTGCCAGCAGCCCAGAGCGGGGCCTGACCTACGAGCAGTACTTC. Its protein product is CASSPERGLTYEQYF.

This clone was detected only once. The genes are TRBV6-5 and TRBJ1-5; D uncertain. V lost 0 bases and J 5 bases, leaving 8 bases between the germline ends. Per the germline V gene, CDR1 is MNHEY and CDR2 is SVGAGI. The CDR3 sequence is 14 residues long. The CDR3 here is CASSYSNLHQPQHF. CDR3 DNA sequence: TGTGCCAGCAGTTACTCGAACCTCCATCAGCCCCAGCATTTT.

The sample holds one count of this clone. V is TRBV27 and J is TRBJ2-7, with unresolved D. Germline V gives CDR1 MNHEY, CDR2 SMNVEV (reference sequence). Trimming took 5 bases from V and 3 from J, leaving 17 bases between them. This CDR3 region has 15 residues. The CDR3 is CASSPRRRSGYEQYF. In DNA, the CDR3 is TGTGCCAGCAGTCCCAGGAGACGATCGGGCTACGAGCAGTACTTC.

CDR3 residues: CASSRGTASAYGYTF. The CDR3 DNA reads TGTGCCAGCAGCCGGGGGACGGCCTCCGCGTATGGCTACACCTTC. The rearrangement uses TRBV7-9 and TRBJ1-2, with a weak D call TRBD1 (5 bases). This CDR3 spans 15 amino acids. CDR1 and CDR2 (germline): SEHNR, FQNEAQ (reference sequence). V lost 5 bases, J lost 5 bases, and 18 bases lay in between.

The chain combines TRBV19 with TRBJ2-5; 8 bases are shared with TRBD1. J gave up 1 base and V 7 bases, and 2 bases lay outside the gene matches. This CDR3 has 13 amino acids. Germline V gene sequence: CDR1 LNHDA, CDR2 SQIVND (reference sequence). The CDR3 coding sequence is TGTGCCAGTATCGGGACAGGCCAAGAGACCCAGTACTTC. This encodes CASIGTGQETQYF.

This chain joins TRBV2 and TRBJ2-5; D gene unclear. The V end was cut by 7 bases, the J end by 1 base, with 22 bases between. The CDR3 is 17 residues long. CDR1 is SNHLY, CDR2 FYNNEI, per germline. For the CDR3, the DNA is TGTGCCAGCATCCCCCTCAATCGGCCAGGACCCCAAGAGACCCAGTACTTC. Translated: CASIPLNRPGPQETQYF.

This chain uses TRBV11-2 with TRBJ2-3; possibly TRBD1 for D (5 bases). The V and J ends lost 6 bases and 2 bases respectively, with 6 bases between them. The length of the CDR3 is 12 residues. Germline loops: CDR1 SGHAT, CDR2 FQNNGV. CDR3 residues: CASRQDTDTQYF. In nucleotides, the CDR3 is TGTGCCAGCAGACAGGACACAGATACGCAGTATTTT.

The CDR3 reads CASSKQGRGTVEETQYF. The CDR3, as DNA: TGTGCCAGCAGCAAACAAGGGCGTGGGACAGTAGAAGAGACCCAGTACTTC. J is TRBJ2-5 and V is TRBV21-1; no DNA check was done on the table's D call, TRBD1. TRBV21-1 is annotated as a pseudogene. The CDR3 consists of 17 residues.

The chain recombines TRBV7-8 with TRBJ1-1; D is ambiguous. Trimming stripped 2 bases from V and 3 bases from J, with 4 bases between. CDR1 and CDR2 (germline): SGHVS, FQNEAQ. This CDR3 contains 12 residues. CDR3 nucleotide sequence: TGTGCCAGCAGCTTATATCACACTGAAGCTTTCTTT. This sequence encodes CASSLYHTEAFF.

The CDR3: CASSRGGESSYEQYF. CDR3 nucleotides: TGTGCCAGCAGCCGCGGGGGGGAAAGCTCCTACGAGCAGTACTTC. The chain carries TRBV6-5 and TRBJ2-7; 9 bases line up with TRBD2. Per the germline V gene, CDR1 is MNHEY and CDR2 is SVGAGI. The junction had 6 bases not matched to a gene; V was cut back by 6 bases and J by 0 bases. CDR3 length: 15 amino acids.

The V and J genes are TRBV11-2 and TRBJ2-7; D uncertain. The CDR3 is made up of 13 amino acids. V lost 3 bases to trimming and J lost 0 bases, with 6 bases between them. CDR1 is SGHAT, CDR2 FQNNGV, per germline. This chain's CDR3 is CASSFGNSYEQYF. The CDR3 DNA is TGTGCCAGCAGCTTTGGGAACTCCTACGAGCAGTACTTC.

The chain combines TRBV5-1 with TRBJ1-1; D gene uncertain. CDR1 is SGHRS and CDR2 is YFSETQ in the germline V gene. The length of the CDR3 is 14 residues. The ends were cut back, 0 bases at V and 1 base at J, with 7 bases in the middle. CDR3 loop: CASSLDSGNTEAFF. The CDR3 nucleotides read TGCGCCAGCAGCTTGGATTCGGGGAACACTGAAGCTTTCTTT.

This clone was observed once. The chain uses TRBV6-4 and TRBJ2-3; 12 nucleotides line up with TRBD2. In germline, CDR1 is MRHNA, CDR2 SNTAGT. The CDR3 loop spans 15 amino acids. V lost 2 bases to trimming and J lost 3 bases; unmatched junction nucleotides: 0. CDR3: CASSDGTSGTDTQYF. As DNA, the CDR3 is TGTGCCAGCAGTGACGGGACTAGCGGGACAGATACGCAGTATTTT.

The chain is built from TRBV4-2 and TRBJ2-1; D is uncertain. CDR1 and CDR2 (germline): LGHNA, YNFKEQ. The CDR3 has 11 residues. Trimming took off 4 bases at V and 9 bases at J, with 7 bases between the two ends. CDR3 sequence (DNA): TGTGCCAGCAGCCTACTTGGTGAGCAGTTCTTC. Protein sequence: CASSLLGEQFF.

The CDR3 is CAWKRAGNTIYF. The CDR3 bases are TGTGCCTGGAAGCGGGCCGGAAACACCATATATTTT. The V gene is TRBV30, the J gene TRBJ1-3, with D unclear. There are 12 residues in the CDR3. V was cut by 4 bases and J by 4 bases, with 8 bases left in between. Looked up from germline, CDR1 is GTSNPN and CDR2 is SVGIG (reference sequence).

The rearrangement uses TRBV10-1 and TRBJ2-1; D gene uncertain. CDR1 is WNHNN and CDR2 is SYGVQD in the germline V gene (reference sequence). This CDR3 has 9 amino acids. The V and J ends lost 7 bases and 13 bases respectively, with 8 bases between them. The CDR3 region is CASTPIQFF. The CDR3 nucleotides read TGCGCCAGCACCCCCATCCAGTTCTTC.

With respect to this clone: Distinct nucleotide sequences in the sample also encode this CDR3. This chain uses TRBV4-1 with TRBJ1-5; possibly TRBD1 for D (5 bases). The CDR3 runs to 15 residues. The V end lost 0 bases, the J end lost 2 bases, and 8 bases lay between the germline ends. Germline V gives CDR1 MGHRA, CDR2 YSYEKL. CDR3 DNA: TGCGCCAGCAGCCAAGAGCCGGGGCGCAATCAGCCCCAGCATTTT. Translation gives CASSQEPGRNQPQHF.

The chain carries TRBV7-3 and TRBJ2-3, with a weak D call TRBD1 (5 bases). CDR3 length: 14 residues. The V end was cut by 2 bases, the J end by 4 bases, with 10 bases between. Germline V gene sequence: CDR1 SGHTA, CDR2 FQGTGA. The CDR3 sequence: CASSLQGSPDTQYF. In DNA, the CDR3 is TGTGCCAGCAGCTTACAGGGTAGTCCAGATACGCAGTATTTT.